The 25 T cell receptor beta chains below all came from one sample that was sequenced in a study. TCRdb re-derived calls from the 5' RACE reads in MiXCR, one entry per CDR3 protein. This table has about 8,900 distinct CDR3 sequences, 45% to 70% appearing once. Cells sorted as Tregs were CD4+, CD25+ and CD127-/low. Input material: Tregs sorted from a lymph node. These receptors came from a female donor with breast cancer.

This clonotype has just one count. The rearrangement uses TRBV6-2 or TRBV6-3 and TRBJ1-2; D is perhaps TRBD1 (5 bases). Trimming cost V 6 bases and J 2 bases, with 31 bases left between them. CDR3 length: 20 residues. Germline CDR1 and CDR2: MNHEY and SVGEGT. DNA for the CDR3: TGTGCCAGCAGCCTACTTAGCCGGGGTGTTATCAGGGCGGACAACTATGGCTACACCTTC. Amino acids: CASSLLSRGVIRADNYGYTF.

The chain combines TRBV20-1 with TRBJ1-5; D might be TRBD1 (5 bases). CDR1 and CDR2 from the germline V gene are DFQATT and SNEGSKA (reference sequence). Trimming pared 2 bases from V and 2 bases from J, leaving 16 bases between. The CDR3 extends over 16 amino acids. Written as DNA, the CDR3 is TGCAGTGCTAGACCTGGGACCGGTATTGGCAATCAGCCCCAGCATTTT. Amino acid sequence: CSARPGTGIGNQPQHF.

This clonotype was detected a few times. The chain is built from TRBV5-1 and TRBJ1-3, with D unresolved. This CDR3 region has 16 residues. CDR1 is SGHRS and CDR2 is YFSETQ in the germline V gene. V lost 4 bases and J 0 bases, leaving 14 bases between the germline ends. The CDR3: CASSPVMGYSGNTIYF. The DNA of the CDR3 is TGCGCCAGCAGCCCAGTGATGGGCTACTCTGGAAACACCATATATTTT.

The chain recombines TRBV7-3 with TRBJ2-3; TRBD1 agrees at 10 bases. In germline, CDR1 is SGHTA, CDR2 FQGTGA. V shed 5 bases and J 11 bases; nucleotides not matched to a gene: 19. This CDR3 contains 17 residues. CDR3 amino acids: CASSPVGGQGSYNEQYF. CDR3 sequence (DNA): TGTGCCAGCAGCCCGGTCGGGGGACAGGGGAGCTACAATGAGCAGTATTTT. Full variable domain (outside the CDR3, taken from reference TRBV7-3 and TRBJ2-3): GAGVSQTPSNKVTEKGKYVELRCDPISGHTALYWYRQSLGQGPEFLIYFQGTGAADDSGLPNDRFFAVRPEGSVSTLKIQRTERGDSAVYLCASSPVGGQGSYNEQYFGPGTRLTVL.

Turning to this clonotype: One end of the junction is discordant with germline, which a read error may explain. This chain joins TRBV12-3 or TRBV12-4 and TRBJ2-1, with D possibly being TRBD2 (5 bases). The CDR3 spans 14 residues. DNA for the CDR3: TGTGCCTGCAGCGTGGGGAGCCGGAGAGGGGAGCAGTTCTTC. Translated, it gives CACSVGSRRGEQFF.

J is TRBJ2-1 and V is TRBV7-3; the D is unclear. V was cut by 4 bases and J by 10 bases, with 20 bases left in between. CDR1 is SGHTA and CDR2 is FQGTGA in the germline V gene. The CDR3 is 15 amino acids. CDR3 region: CASSSDGYSGNEQFF. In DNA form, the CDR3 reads TGTGCCAGCAGCTCCGACGGGTATAGTGGGAACGAGCAGTTCTTC.

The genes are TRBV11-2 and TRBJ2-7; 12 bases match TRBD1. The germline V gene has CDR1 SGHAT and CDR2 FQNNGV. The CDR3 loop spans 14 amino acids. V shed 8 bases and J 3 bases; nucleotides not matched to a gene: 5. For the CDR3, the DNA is TGTGCCAGCGCGGGGACAGGGGGCGGCTACGAGCAGTACTTC. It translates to CASAGTGGGYEQYF.

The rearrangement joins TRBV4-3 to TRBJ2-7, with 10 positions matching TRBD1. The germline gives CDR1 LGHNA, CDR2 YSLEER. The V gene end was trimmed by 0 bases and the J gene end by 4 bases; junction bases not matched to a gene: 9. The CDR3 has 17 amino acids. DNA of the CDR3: TGCGCCAGCAGCCAAGATATATCCGGACAGGGGGAATACGAGCAGTACTTC. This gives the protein CASSQDISGQGEYEQYF.

DNA for the CDR3: TGCAGTGCGATGGGACAGCGACACACCGGGGAGCTGTTTTTT. Its protein is CSAMGQRHTGELFF. The chain carries TRBV20-1 and TRBJ2-2, with 7 bases fitting TRBD1. The V segment lost 6 bases and the J segment 3 bases; nucleotides outside the gene matches: 7. The CDR3 has 14 residues. CDR1 DFQATT and CDR2 SNEGSKA come from the germline V gene (reference sequence).

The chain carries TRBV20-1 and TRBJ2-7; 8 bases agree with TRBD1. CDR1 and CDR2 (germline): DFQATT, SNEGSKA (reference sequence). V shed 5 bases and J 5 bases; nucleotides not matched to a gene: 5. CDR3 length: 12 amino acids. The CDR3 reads CSAWTGKDEQYV. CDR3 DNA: TGCAGTGCTTGGACAGGGAAAGACGAGCAGTACGTC.

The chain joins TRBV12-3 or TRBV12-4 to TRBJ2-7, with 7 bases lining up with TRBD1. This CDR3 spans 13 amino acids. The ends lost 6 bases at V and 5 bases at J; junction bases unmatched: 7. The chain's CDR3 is CASSRNRGHEQYV. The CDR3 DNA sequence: TGTGCCAGCAGCCGTAACAGGGGCCACGAGCAGTACGTC.

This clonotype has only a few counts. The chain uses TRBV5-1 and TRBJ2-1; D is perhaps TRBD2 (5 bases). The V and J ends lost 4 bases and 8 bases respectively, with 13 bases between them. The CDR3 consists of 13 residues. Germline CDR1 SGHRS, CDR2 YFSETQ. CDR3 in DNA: TGCGCCAGCAGCATACTCGGGCGGGATGAGCAGTTCTTC. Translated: CASSILGRDEQFF.

The DNA of the CDR3 is TGTGCCATCATTTCTGGCTACACCTTC. This gives the protein CAIISGYTF. The chain has TRBV10-3 and TRBJ1-2; D gene ambiguous. Trimming removed 7 bases at V and 7 bases at J, with 4 bases between. There are 9 residues in the CDR3. The germline V gene has CDR1 ENHRY and CDR2 SYGVKD.

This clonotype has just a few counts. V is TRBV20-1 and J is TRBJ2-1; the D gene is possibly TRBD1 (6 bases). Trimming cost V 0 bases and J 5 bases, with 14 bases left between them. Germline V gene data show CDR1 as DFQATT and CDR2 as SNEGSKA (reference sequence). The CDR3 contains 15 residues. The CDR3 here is CSARDPRGFHNEQFF. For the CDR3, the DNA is TGCAGTGCTAGAGATCCGAGGGGGTTTCACAATGAGCAGTTCTTC.

The CDR3 is CASSQPGQGALNTEAFF. The CDR3 bases are TGCGCCAGCAGCCAGCCGGGACAGGGGGCGTTGAACACTGAAGCTTTCTTT. The chain combines TRBV4-1 with TRBJ1-1, with 12 nucleotides matching TRBD1. CDR1 and CDR2 (germline): MGHRA, YSYEKL. V shed 3 bases, J shed 0 bases, and the junction held 5 bases outside the gene matches. This CDR3 region has 17 residues.

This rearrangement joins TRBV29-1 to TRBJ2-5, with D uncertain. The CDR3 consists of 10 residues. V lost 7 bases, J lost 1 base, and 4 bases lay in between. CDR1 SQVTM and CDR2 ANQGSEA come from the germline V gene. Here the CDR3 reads CSARQETQYF. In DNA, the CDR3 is TGCAGCGCCCGCCAAGAGACCCAGTACTTC.

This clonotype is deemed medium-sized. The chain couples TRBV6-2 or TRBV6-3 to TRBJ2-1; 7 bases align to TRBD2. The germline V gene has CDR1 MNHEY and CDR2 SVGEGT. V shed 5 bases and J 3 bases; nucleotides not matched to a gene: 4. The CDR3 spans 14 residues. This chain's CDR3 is CASSPASGYNEQFF. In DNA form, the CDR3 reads TGTGCCAGCAGTCCCGCTAGCGGCTACAATGAGCAGTTCTTC.

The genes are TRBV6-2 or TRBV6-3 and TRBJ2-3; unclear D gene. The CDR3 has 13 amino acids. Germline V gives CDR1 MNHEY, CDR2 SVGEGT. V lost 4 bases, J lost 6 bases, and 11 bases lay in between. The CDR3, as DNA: TGTGCCAGCAGTTGGTCAATGTTTGATACGCAGTATTTT. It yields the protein CASSWSMFDTQYF.

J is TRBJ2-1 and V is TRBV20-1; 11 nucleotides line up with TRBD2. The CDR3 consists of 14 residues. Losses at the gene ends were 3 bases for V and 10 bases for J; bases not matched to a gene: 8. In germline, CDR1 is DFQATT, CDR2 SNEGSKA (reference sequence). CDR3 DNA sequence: TGCAGTGCTAGGAGTAGCGGGAGGGCCCGGGAGCAGTTCTTC. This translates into CSARSSGRAREQFF.

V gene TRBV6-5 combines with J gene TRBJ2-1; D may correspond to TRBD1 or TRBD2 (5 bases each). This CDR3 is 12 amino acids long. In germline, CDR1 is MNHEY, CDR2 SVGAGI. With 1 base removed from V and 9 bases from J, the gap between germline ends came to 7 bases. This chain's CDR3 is CASSYLRGEQFF. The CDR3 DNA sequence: TGTGCCAGCAGTTACTTGAGGGGTGAGCAGTTCTTC.

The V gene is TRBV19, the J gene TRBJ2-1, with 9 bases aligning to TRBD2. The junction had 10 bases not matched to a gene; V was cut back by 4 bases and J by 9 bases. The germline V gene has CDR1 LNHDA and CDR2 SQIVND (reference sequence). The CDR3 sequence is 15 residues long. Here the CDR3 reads CASSRTSVREGEQFF. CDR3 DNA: TGTGCCAGTAGTAGGACTAGCGTCAGGGAGGGTGAGCAGTTCTTC.

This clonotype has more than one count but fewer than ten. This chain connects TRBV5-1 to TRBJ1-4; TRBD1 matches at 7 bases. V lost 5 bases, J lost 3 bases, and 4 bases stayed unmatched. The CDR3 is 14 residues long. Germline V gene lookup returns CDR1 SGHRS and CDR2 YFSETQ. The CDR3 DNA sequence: TGCGCCAGCAGTATCGGGACAGCTAATGAAAAACTGTTTTTT. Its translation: CASSIGTANEKLFF.

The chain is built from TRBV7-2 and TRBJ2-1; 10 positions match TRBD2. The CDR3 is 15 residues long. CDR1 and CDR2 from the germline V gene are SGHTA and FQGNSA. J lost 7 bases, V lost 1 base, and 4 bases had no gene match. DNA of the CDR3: TGTGCCAGCAGCTTAGTAGCGGGGGGCAGAAATGAGCAGTTCTTC. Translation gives CASSLVAGGRNEQFF. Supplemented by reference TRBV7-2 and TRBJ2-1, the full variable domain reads GAGVSQSPSNKVTEKGKDVELRCDPISGHTALYWYRQSLGQGLEFLIYFQGNSAPDKSGLPSDRFSAERTGGSVSTLTIQRTQQEDSAVYLCASSLVAGGRNEQFFGPGTRLTVL.

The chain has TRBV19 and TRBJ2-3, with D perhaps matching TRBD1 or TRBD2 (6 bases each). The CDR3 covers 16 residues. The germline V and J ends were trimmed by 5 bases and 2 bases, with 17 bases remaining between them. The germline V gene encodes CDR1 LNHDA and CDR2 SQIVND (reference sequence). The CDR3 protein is CASSLSGGPTTDTQYF. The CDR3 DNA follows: TGTGCCAGTAGTCTCTCTGGGGGGCCGACCACAGATACGCAGTATTTT.

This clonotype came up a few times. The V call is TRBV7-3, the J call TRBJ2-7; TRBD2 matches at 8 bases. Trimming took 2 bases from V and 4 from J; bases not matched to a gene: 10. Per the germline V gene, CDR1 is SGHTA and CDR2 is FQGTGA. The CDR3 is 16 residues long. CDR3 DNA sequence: TGTGCCAGCAGCTTAGTTGGTAAGCGGGAGAGGTACGAGCAGTACGTC. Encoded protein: CASSLVGKRERYEQYV.